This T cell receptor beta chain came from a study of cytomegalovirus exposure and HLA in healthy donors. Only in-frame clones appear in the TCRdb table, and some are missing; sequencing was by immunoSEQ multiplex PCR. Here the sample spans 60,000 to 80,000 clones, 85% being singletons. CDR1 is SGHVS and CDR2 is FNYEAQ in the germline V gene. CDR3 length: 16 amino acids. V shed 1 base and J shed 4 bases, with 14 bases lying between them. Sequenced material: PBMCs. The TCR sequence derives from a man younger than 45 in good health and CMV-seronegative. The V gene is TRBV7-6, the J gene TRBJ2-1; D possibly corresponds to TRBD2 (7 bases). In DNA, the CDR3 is TGTGCCAGCAGCTTAGTGGCGGGGGCTACATACAATGAGCAGTTCTTC. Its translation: CASSLVAGATYNEQFF.